This T cell receptor beta chain was sequenced for a study of Ad26.COV2.S vaccination and SARS-CoV-2 variants. Study details: Dosing was one shot or two shots 56 days apart.

Treatment given: roughly 20 received Ad26.COV2.S at low or high dose, single or two shots; about 5 received placebo; per-sample allocation not given. Repertoires come from day 63 after the first vaccine or placebo injection. Using immunoSEQ multiplex PCR, the repertoire was profiled, and TCRdb retains in-frame clones only, with some absent. Of approximately 400,000 clones in the sample, 80% to 90% were seen once. Germline-derived CDR1 and CDR2 are LGHDT and YNNKEL (reference sequence). This CDR3 is 16 amino acids long. V shed 4 bases and J 1 base; nucleotides not matched to a gene: 9. The rearrangement uses TRBV3-1 (or the pseudogene TRBV3-2) and TRBJ2-7; 8 bases line up with TRBD1. The source of this sequence is a person between 18 and 59 years old who received the Ad26.COV2.S COVID-19 vaccine or a placebo. The specimen was peripheral blood, collected in a trial of Ad26.COV2.S vaccine versus placebo. The CDR3 protein is CASSRLTGGYSYEQYF. CDR3 nucleotides: TGTGCCAGCAGCCGACTTACAGGGGGGTATTCCTACGAGCAGTACTTC.